This TCR beta chain came from a study of T cells in Graves' hyperthyroidism and ophthalmopathy. General study points: Most thyroid-expanded clonotypes above 0.001 were also found in blood. Ophthalmopathy was identified by the model a median around 6.9 months ahead of onset.

Germline V gives CDR1 MNHEY, CDR2 SMNVEV (reference sequence). V lost 6 bases, J lost 4 bases, and 10 bases lay in between. The length of the CDR3 is 13 residues. Ophthalmopathy patients had moderate-to-severe active disease, CAS ≥3, NOSPECS ≥4, and disease duration under 3 months. Source material for PBMCs was over 8 ml fresh peripheral blood. As regards this clonotype: Its antigen is undetermined.

RNA transcripts were the template for amplifying TCR beta CDR3 regions. With the HTBI primer set, the TCR CDR3 went through a first round of RT-PCR. TCRdb ran MiXCR on the multiplex PCR reads and lists one entry per CDR3 protein. The sample records 500,000 to 800,000 distinct CDR3 sequences, 13% to 15% being singletons. This rearrangement joins TRBV27 to TRBJ1-5; D perhaps matches TRBD1 (5 bases). This clonotype was obtained from a woman between 45 and 65 years old with Graves' ophthalmopathy. The material sequenced was blood. In DNA form, the CDR3 reads TGTGCCAGCAGCACGACAGAGAATCAGCCCCAGCATTTT. It translates to CASSTTENQPQHF.